This T cell receptor (beta chain) was retrieved from a study of CD8+ T cells in alopecia areata. Overall study: People stayed on tofacitinib for 6 to 18 months, then stopped the drug for 6 months. Study results and limitations: Resident alphabeta T cells of normal skin are also sequenced in scalp samples.

cDNA prepared by RNA extraction and subsequent reverse transcription served as the template for sequencing. Clones were read by immunoSEQ multiplex PCR, and TCRdb kept only the in-frame ones, dropping some. The sample carries 90,000 to 150,000 clones, 35% to 40% recorded once. V was shortened by 0 bases and J by 2 bases, with 10 bases between the two germline ends. Per the germline V gene, CDR1 is SQVTM and CDR2 is ANQGSEA. This CDR3 has 14 amino acids. Of note for this clone: Its antigen is currently unknown.

This receptor was taken from a human donor with alopecia areata. The rearrangement uses TRBV29-1 and TRBJ1-1, with D hard to call. Sequencing was done on a sample of CD4+ T cells sorted from blood. The CDR3 region has the DNA TGCAGCGTTGAAGACCCGCGTGCAAACACTGAAGCTTTCTTT. Translation: CSVEDPRANTEAFF.